What follows describes a single T cell receptor beta chain. Its antigen remains unknown. The data belong to a study of T cell responses to AZD1222 COVID-19 vaccine. The study's findings and limits: The donors showed a predominance of white British ancestry and of females, with possible underestimation of clonal diversity.

TCRdb keeps only in-frame clones here, not all; method: immunoSEQ multiplex PCR. The repertoire holds some 140,000 clones, with approximately 95% as singletons. The CDR3 extends over 15 amino acids. Germline CDR1 and CDR2: MNHEY and SVGAGI. V was pared by 2 bases and J by 13 bases, with 20 bases between. The sequencing used peripheral blood, collected 28 days after the second AZD1222 dose. The rearrangement uses TRBV6-5 and TRBJ1-4; D call uncertain. This clonotype was sampled from an adult who received the AZD1222 COVID-19 vaccine. Here the CDR3 reads CASSYSVAAGFSLFF. CDR3 coding DNA: TGTGCCAGCAGTTACAGCGTTGCGGCAGGATTCTCACTGTTTTTT.